The TCR beta chain described here comes from a study of early T cells in non-severe SARS-CoV-2 infection. Across the whole study: From unsorted whole blood, bulk RNA was sequenced, and the chains remained unpaired. The study, taken as a whole, reports: VDJdb matches were skewed toward anti-spike CD8 T cell responses.

As part of library construction, unique molecular identifiers were attached to individual cDNA molecules. TCRdb re-derived calls from the 5' RACE reads in MiXCR, one entry per CDR3 protein. The sample includes around 53,000 distinct CDR3 sequences, about an eighth of them seen just once. The germline CDR1 and CDR2 sequences are SGHVS and FNYEAQ. The CDR3 runs to 15 residues. V shed 4 bases and J 7 bases; nucleotides not matched to a gene: 7. Notes on this clonotype: Its target is unknown.

This chain links TRBV7-6 with TRBJ1-6; TRBD1 matches 7 bases. The sequence was collected from an adult who was a healthcare worker with PCR-confirmed SARS-CoV-2 infection or an uninfected control (not recorded which). The sequencing sample was made of whole blood. In DNA form, the CDR3 reads TGTGCCAGCAGCTCGGAGGGGGCCGGGAATTCACCCCTCCACTTT. Translation: CASSSEGAGNSPLHF.